A single sample gave rise to the 16 T cell receptor beta chains below, sequenced in a study of shared clonotypes between healthy human individuals. The assay was immunoSEQ multiplex PCR, and TCRdb's table has in-frame clones only and misses some. The sample contains 520,000 or so clones, about four fifths of which appear only once. The sequenced sample consisted of PBMCs. The receptors come from a woman in her thirties or forties in good health. Some clones in this sample may be carry-over from other donors' samples.

The chain has TRBV7-9 and TRBJ2-1, with D perhaps TRBD1 (5 bases). Trimming pared 3 bases from V and 14 bases from J, leaving 11 bases between. The length of the CDR3 is 11 residues. Germline V lookup: CDR1 SEHNR, CDR2 FQNEAQ (reference sequence). CDR3 sequence reads: CASSLGPGKFF. The DNA of the CDR3 is TGTGCCAGCAGCTTGGGCCCAGGGAAGTTCTTC.

This chain connects TRBV7-2 to TRBJ2-7; the D gene is possibly TRBD1 (5 bases). Between the trimmed V and J ends, which lost 5 bases and 6 bases, there was a span of 14 bases. The CDR3 length is 13 residues. Germline lookup yields CDR1 SGHTA and CDR2 FQGNSA. The CDR3 region is CASSPSSDSEQYF. CDR3 sequence (DNA): TGTGCCAGCAGCCCCTCAAGTGACAGCGAGCAGTACTTC.

The V and J genes are TRBV7-3 and TRBJ2-1; no definite D call. The ends were cut back, 2 bases at V and 1 base at J, with 6 bases in the middle. CDR3 length equals 14 residues. CDR1 and CDR2 from the germline V gene are SGHTA and FQGTGA. CDR3 amino acids: CASSLARSYNEQFF. The CDR3 nucleotides read TGTGCCAGCAGCTTAGCGCGGTCCTACAATGAGCAGTTCTTC.

The V gene is TRBV7-2, the J gene TRBJ2-7, with 10 bases lining up with TRBD2. This CDR3 has 15 residues. The V gene end was trimmed by 6 bases and the J gene end by 0 bases; junction bases not matched to a gene: 5. The germline V gene encodes CDR1 SGHTA and CDR2 FQGNSA. CDR3 sequence (DNA): TGTGCCAGCAGGCCTCCTAGCGGGAGCTCCTACGAGCAGTACTTC. Amino acids: CASRPPSGSSYEQYF.

The chain is built from TRBV30 and TRBJ2-7; D remains unclear. The CDR3 is 17 residues long. The V end was cut by 3 bases, the J end by 0 bases, with 21 bases between. CDR1 is GTSNPN, CDR2 SVGIG, per germline (reference sequence). The CDR3 DNA sequence: TGTGCCTGGAGCGAAACCCAACTGAAGAAAAGCTCCTACGAGCAGTACTTC. Translation: CAWSETQLKKSSYEQYF.

V is TRBV7-8 and J is TRBJ1-3; D remains ambiguous. CDR3 length: 16 amino acids. V lost 2 bases and J lost 3, with 14 bases in between. CDR1 is SGHVS, CDR2 FQNEAQ, per germline. CDR3 loop: CASSLRGRRLGNTIYF. The DNA of the CDR3 is TGTGCCAGCAGCTTACGCGGCAGGAGGCTTGGAAACACCATATATTTT.

This chain joins TRBV6-5 and TRBJ2-1, with D perhaps TRBD2 (6 bases). Germline CDR1 is MNHEY and CDR2 is SVGAGI. V lost 3 bases to trimming and J lost 6 bases, with 15 bases between them. The CDR3 is 15 amino acids. This CDR3 is CASSYERAGTNEQFF. The CDR3 DNA follows: TGTGCCAGCAGTTATGAGCGAGCGGGCACCAATGAGCAGTTCTTC.

The chain recombines TRBV7-2 with TRBJ1-6; perhaps TRBD1 as D (5 bases). Trimming pared 4 bases from V and 9 bases from J, leaving 16 bases between. CDR3 length: 15 amino acids. Germline lookup yields CDR1 SGHTA and CDR2 FQGNSA. CDR3 amino acids: CASSSGDPRISPLHF. In nucleotides, the CDR3 is TGTGCCAGCAGCTCTGGGGACCCCCGGATTTCACCCCTCCACTTT.

This rearrangement joins TRBV18 to TRBJ1-4; no definite D call. Germline lookup yields CDR1 KGHSH and CDR2 LQKENI. Trimming stripped 0 bases from V and 0 bases from J, with 11 bases between. CDR3 length equals 17 residues. The CDR3 DNA follows: TGTGCCAGCTCACCACCGGGAAGTTCTGCAACTAATGAAAAACTGTTTTTT. Translated, it gives CASSPPGSSATNEKLFF.

The chain recombines TRBV4-3 with TRBJ2-7; D may correspond to TRBD1 or TRBD2 (5 bases each). Per germline, CDR1 LGHNA and CDR2 YSLEER. The CDR3 contains 15 residues. V was shortened by 2 bases and J by 6 bases, with 17 bases between the two germline ends. CDR3 DNA sequence: TGCGCCAGCAGCCAACATCTCTTAGGTGGGGGCGAGCAGTACTTC. It codes for CASSQHLLGGGEQYF.

The gene calls are TRBV10-1 and TRBJ2-5; 10 positions match TRBD2. Gene TRBJ2-7 matches the end of the DNA better, so the J call may be wrong. Germline V gene lookup returns CDR1 WNHNN and CDR2 SYGVQD (reference sequence). The CDR3 is 16 amino acids. Written as DNA, the CDR3 is TGCGCCAGCAGTCCTTCTACTAGCGGGATCTCCTACGAGCAGTACTTC. Protein product: CASSPSTSGISYEQYF.

V and J are TRBV20-1 and TRBJ2-7, with unresolved D. Germline assignment: CDR1 DFQATT and CDR2 SNEGSKA (reference sequence). CDR3 size: 11 residues. The V and J ends lost 4 bases and 3 bases respectively, with 7 bases between them. This chain's CDR3 is CSATMNYEQYF. The CDR3, as DNA: TGCAGTGCTACCATGAACTACGAGCAGTACTTC.

The CDR3 coding sequence is TGTGCCAGCAGCTTAAACCGGTTCGGAAATTCACCCCTCCACTTT. This translates into CASSLNRFGNSPLHF. The rearrangement uses TRBV7-3 and TRBJ1-6; D gene ambiguous. This CDR3 is 15 amino acids long. The V end lost 1 base, the J end lost 7 bases, and 11 bases lay between the germline ends. Germline loops: CDR1 SGHTA, CDR2 FQGTGA.

The rearrangement uses TRBV7-2 and TRBJ2-2; no clear D gene. Trimming left V 0 bases short and J 2 bases short, with 7 bases between. CDR1 and CDR2 from the germline V gene are SGHTA and FQGNSA. The CDR3 loop spans 15 amino acids. CDR3 DNA sequence: TGTGCCAGCAGCTTAGCTGTCTTCAACACCGGGGAGCTGTTTTTT. This codes for CASSLAVFNTGELFF.

This clone was seen a handful of times. V gene TRBV7-9 combines with J gene TRBJ1-1, with a weak D call TRBD1 (6 bases). Trimming took 2 bases from V and 8 from J, leaving 9 bases between them. Germline V CDR1 and CDR2: SEHNR, FQNEAQ (reference sequence). The CDR3 extends over 12 amino acids. CDR3: CASSLRDREAFF. The CDR3 DNA reads as TGTGCCAGCAGCTTAAGAGACAGGGAAGCTTTCTTT.

The rearrangement joins TRBV19 to TRBJ2-5; no reliable D call. V lost 4 bases, J lost 5 bases, and 11 bases lay in between. CDR3 length equals 13 residues. Germline-derived CDR1 and CDR2 are LNHDA and SQIVND (reference sequence). The CDR3 spells CASSNVGRETQYF. Written as DNA, the CDR3 is TGTGCCAGTAGTAACGTCGGGCGGGAGACCCAGTACTTC. Drawing the rest from reference TRBV19 and TRBJ2-5, the complete variable domain is DGGITQSPKYLFRKEGQNVTLSCEQNLNHDAMYWYRQDPGQGLRLIYYSQIVNDFQKGDIAEGYSVSREKKESFPLTVTSAQKNPTAFYLCASSNVGRETQYFGPGTRLLVL.